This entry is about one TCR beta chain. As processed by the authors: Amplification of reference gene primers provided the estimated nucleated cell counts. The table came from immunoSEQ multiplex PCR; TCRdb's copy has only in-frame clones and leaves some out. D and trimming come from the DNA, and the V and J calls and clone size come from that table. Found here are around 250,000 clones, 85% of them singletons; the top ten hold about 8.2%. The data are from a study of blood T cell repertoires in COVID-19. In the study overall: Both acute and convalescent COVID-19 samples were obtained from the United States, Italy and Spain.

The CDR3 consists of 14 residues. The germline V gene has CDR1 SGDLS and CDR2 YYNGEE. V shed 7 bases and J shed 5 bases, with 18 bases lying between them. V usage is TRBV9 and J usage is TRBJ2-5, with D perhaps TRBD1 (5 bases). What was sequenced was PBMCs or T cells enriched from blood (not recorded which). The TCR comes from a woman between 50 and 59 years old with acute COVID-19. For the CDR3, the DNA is TGTGCCAGCTCGTCCCAGGGCGCTTCGGAGACCCAGTACTTC. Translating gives CASSSQGASETQYF.